This is a list of T cell receptor beta chains from one sample in a study of blood T cell repertoires in COVID-19. The table came from immunoSEQ multiplex PCR; TCRdb's copy has only in-frame clones and leaves some out. The sample carries about 240,000 clones, approximately 85% recorded once. Material: peripheral blood. The origin of the receptors is a man aged 50-60 years with COVID-19, enrolled during active disease. Each CDR3 is given with its conserved first and last residue. D genes are given only for firm matches. A row's size may be missing; if present it is once, few, many or a size class.

size | J | D | V | CDR3 | DNA
. | TRBJ1-1 | TRBD1 | TRBV5-5 | CASSSGQLMNTEAFF | TGTGCCAGCAGCTCGGGACAGCTCATGAACACTGAAGCTTTCTTT
. | TRBJ2-3 | . | TRBV24-1 | CATSSSTTSTDTQYF | TGTGCCACCAGTAGCTCGACGACTAGCACAGATACGCAGTATTTT
. | TRBJ1-6 | TRBD1 | TRBV6-6 | CASRPAGTGDSPLHF | TGTGCCAGCAGACCCGCCGGGACAGGGGATTCACCCCTCCACTTT
. | TRBJ2-3 | . | TRBV7-2 | CASMSDSHTDTQYF | TGTGCCAGCATGAGCGACAGTCACACAGATACGCAGTATTTT
. | TRBJ2-7 | . | TRBV27 | CASSAPGKFPYEQYF | TGTGCCAGCAGTGCACCAGGGAAATTTCCCTACGAGCAGTACTTC
once | TRBJ1-6 | . | TRBV27 | CASRALLPHNSPLHF | TGTGCCAGCAGGGCCCTCTTACCCCACAATTCACCCCTCCACTTT
. | TRBJ1-5 | TRBD1 | TRBV7-2 | CASSSDRGDNQPQHF | TGTGCCAGCAGCTCCGACAGGGGGGATAACCAGCCCCAGCATTTT
. | TRBJ2-3 | TRBD2 | TRBV6-2/TRBV6-3 | CASSVGLAGDLSTDTQYF | TGTGCCAGCAGTGTGGGACTAGCGGGGGACTTAAGCACAGATACGCAGTATTTT
. | TRBJ2-1 | TRBD1 | TRBV10-3 | CAISEGVAQGWNEQFF | TGTGCCATCAGCGAGGGTGTGGCACAGGGGTGGAATGAGCAGTTCTTC
. | TRBJ1-1 | . | TRBV9 | CASSPRGQLNTEAFF | TGTGCCAGCAGCCCAAGAGGACAATTAAACACTGAAGCTTTCTTT
. | TRBJ1-1 | . | TRBV19 | CASSIPDRPRPEAFF | TGTGCCAGTAGTATCCCCGACAGGCCGAGACCTGAAGCTTTCTTT
. | TRBJ2-2 | TRBD1 | TRBV11-2 | CASRGTGNTGELFF | TGTGCCAGCAGAGGGACAGGGAACACCGGGGAGCTGTTTTTT
. | TRBJ2-7 | . | TRBV3-1/TRBV3-2 | CASSRGGNEQYF | TGTGCCAGCAGCAGAGGTGGTAACGAGCAGTACTTC
. | TRBJ2-7 | TRBD2 | TRBV27 | CASSSSGVHSYEQYF | TGTGCCAGCAGCTCTAGCGGGGTCCATTCCTACGAGCAGTACTTC
few | TRBJ2-2 | . | TRBV2 | CASRLQGNTGELFF | TGTGCCAGCAGGCTCCAGGGCAACACCGGGGAGCTGTTTTTT
. | TRBJ2-2 | . | TRBV9 | CASTLTAGAGGELFF | TGTGCCAGCACCCTGACTGCGGGGGCGGGCGGGGAGCTGTTTTTT
. | TRBJ2-2 | TRBD1 | TRBV2 | CASSREHPGTGPGELFF | TGTGCCAGCAGCCGCGAGCATCCCGGGACAGGACCCGGGGAGCTGTTTTTT
. | TRBJ1-5 | TRBD1 | TRBV2 | CASTTGQGEQPQHF | TGTGCCAGCACCACAGGGCAGGGGGAACAGCCCCAGCATTTT
many | TRBJ1-2 | TRBD1 | TRBV6-6 | CASSPHGTGGAGYGYTF | TGTGCCAGCAGTCCGCACGGGACAGGGGGCGCGGGGTATGGCTACACCTTC
. | TRBJ1-6 | TRBD1 | TRBV14 | CASSQGRGRTYPSPLHF | TGTGCCAGCAGCCAAGGAAGGGGGCGCACGTATCCTTCACCCCTCCACTTT
. | TRBJ2-1 | . | TRBV6-5 | CASSYRGGLRNGQFF | TGTGCCAGCAGTTACAGGGGGGGGTTAAGGAATGGGCAGTTCTTC
. | TRBJ2-2 | TRBD2 | TRBV30 | CAWSVSGGAPGELFF | TGTGCCTGGAGTGTAAGCGGGGGGGCCCCCGGGGAGCTGTTTTTT
. | TRBJ1-1 | TRBD1 | TRBV3-1/TRBV3-2 | CASSPGQGKAFF | TGTGCCAGCAGCCCCGGACAGGGGAAAGCTTTCTTT
. | TRBJ1-5 | . | TRBV12-3/TRBV12-4 | CASSFGAYQPQHF | TGTGCCAGCAGTTTTGGGGCATATCAGCCCCAGCATTTT
. | TRBJ2-1 | TRBD2 | TRBV5-4 | CASSLSGGGYNEQFF | TGTGCCAGCAGCCTCAGCGGGGGGGGTTACAATGAGCAGTTCTTC
. | TRBJ2-5 | . | TRBV3-1/TRBV3-2 | CASSLRGAGVGETQYF | TGTGCCAGCAGCCTAAGAGGGGCAGGGGTGGGGGAGACCCAGTACTTC
. | TRBJ2-4 | . | TRBV15 | CATSRDVGGENIQYF | TGTGCCACCAGCAGAGATGTAGGGGGAGAGAACATTCAGTACTTC
few | TRBJ1-4 | . | TRBV2 | CASSVLRTVRNEKLFF | TGTGCCAGCAGTGTTCTAAGGACAGTGCGTAATGAAAAACTGTTTTTT
. | TRBJ1-5 | . | TRBV19 | CASSITIATATQPQHF | TGTGCCAGTAGTATAACCATAGCGACGGCGACTCAGCCCCAGCATTTT
. | TRBJ2-5 | TRBD2 | TRBV11-2 | CASSLAGAGERETQYF | TGTGCCAGCAGCTTAGCTGGGGCGGGGGAGCGGGAGACCCAGTACTTC
. | TRBJ2-4 | . | TRBV2 | CASKRDQWGQNIQYF | TGTGCCAGCAAACGTGACCAATGGGGGCAAAACATTCAGTACTTC
. | TRBJ2-2 | . | TRBV3-1/TRBV3-2 | CASSQAGVGELFF | TGTGCCAGCAGCCAAGCGGGGGTCGGGGAGCTGTTTTTT
. | TRBJ1-1 | . | TRBV19 | CASTFSYGRTEAFF | TGTGCCAGTACTTTTTCCTATGGGAGGACTGAAGCTTTCTTT
. | TRBJ1-5 | . | TRBV4-1 | CASSQATEVSPQHF | TGCGCCAGCAGCCAAGCGACTGAAGTCTCGCCCCAGCATTTT
. | TRBJ2-1 | . | TRBV2 | CASNLNNEQFF | TGTGCCAGCAACCTAAACAATGAGCAGTTCTTC